Given below is one T cell receptor (beta chain) in context. Its matching antigen is unknown. None of the donors, who were healthy HIV-negative adults, had recently had acute infections or vaccinations. The entry originates in a study of shared clonotypes between healthy human individuals. Study-level results: Clonotype sharing among donors was expected to depend on sequencing depth.

Profiled with immunoSEQ multiplex PCR; TCRdb holds only in-frame clones, not every one. The sample holds 2 million to 2.5 million clones; roughly 92% are singletons and the top ten take 0.37%. This CDR3 has 19 residues. The germline V gene encodes CDR1 SGHRS and CDR2 YFSETQ. V gave up 0 bases and J gave up 0 bases; unmatched junction bases: 11. The source of this sequence is a man between 18 and 35 years old in good health. Some clones in this sample may be carry-over from other donors' samples. The gene calls are TRBV5-1 and TRBJ2-4; 8 bases are shared with TRBD1. The sequencing sample was made of naive CD4+ T cells from PBMCs. The subset denotes: CD45RA+ positively selected. CDR3 protein: CASSLDGQGGILAKNIQYF. Written as DNA, the CDR3 is TGCGCCAGCAGCTTGGACGGACAGGGCGGGATTTTAGCCAAAAACATTCAGTACTTC.